The entry below gives a single TCR beta chain sequence along with its context. The source of the sample is a study of control samples from healthy donors and cancer patients. CDR1 and CDR2 from the germline V gene are SGHRS and YFSETQ. The V and J ends lost 4 bases and 3 bases respectively, with 17 bases between them. This CDR3 has 15 residues. Produced via immunoSEQ multiplex PCR; TCRdb's table is partial and in-frame only. The table lists approximately 160,000 clones, about nine tenths of them singletons. V is TRBV5-1 and J is TRBJ2-7; the D gene could be TRBD1 or TRBD2 (5 bases each). The sequenced sample consisted of blood. This receptor was obtained from a woman in her thirties or forties in good health. The CDR3 reads CASSPDGGRYYEQYF. In DNA form, the CDR3 reads TGCGCCAGCAGCCCAGATGGGGGTAGATACTACGAGCAGTACTTC. The variable domain in full, completed from reference TRBV5-1 and TRBJ2-7, reads KAGVTQTPRYLIKTRGQQVTLSCSPISGHRSVSWYQQTPGQGLQFLFEYFSETQRNKGNFPGRFSGRQFSNSRSEMNVSTLELGDSALYLCASSPDGGRYYEQYFGPGTRLTVT.